The source of this T cell receptor (beta chain) is a study of spatial heterogeneity in lung cancer (dated by TCRdb to between 2018 and 2021). Some background on the complete study: Beta-chain transcripts were consistently detected in greater numbers than alpha-chain transcripts, which likely reflects a higher abundance of beta-chain transcripts. In the raw uncorrected reads, each unique combination of TCR and UMI appeared more than ten times on average. TCR transcript counts in tumor regions correlated strongly with a T cell transcriptional module score from matched bulk RNA-seq. In non-small cell lung cancer, the study made a quantitative comparison of TCR alpha and beta repertoires among multiple tumor regions, matched nontumor lung and blood. The study linked features of the TCR repertoire to counts of nonsynonymous mutations, which were determined by whole-exome sequencing of tumor tissue. Both alpha and beta chains were TCR-sequenced in approximately 200 tumor regions, under 85 matched nontumor lung samples and roughly 50 PBMC samples obtained at surgery. General conclusions and limits of the study: Confirming at a functional level the hypothesis that regional TCRs recognize regional mutations was considered to require additional single-cell paired TCR alpha and beta sequencing. TCR-seq was estimated to cover only approximately 6.3% of tumor T cells for alpha chains and about 13% for beta chains. The tumor nonsynonymous mutation count correlated with the number of expanded intratumoral alpha and beta TCRs. The count of ubiquitous expanded TCRs correlated with the count of ubiquitous nonsynonymous mutations, and the count of regional expanded TCRs correlated with the count of regional nonsynonymous mutations.

There are many counts of this clonotype. Its antigen is currently not known. Base qualities are not recorded, but no much larger clone differs from it by a single base. Taken with the paper, the label for time point translates to: sample taken at primary tumor resection. Samples were obtained from approximately 70 patients with early-stage, untreated non-small cell lung cancer from the lung TRACERx cohort. For TCR sequencing, whole RNA was extracted from tumor and nontumor lung tissue, or from cryopreserved PBMC samples, and no cell sorting was done. Only patients with enough RNA available from two or more tumor regions were chosen for TCR sequencing. A lung pathologist reviewed the tumor and adjacent nontumor lung specimens before the specimens were selected. The cysteine opens and the phenylalanine closes a CDR3 of 13 amino acids. Only the CDR3 portion is preserved as DNA: 39 bases, with reading frame beginning at the first base. V gives up 4 bases and J gives up 4 bases, and the segment between their germline ends measures 14 bases. According to the germline V gene, CDR1 reads SQVTM and CDR2 reads ANQGSEA.

The library was built by means of 5' RACE. The reads were generated on a NextSeq 500. The TCR library protocol attached a unique molecular identifier to each TCR cDNA molecule to allow correction of PCR and sequencing errors. In the paper's pipeline: TCR identification, UMI-based error correction and CDR3 extraction were all carried out with Decombinator tools. TCRs above a frequency of 2 per 1,000, corresponding to the top 1% of the tumor frequency distribution, were defined as expanded. Expanded tumor TCRs were classed as regional if statistically deemed absent (corrected P<0.05) from at least one tumor region, otherwise ubiquitous. Renyi diversity was computed with the R vegan package after each repertoire had been subsampled 100 times to 5,000 TCRs. CDR3 similarity networks were constructed using string-kernel similarity of amino acid triplets, with links drawn between CDR3s whose pairwise similarity was above 0.82. TCRdb reworked the public reads: Q25 trimming with fastp, MiXCR clone assembly, productive beta chains retained. Rows are unified per CDR3 protein, each entry keeping the most common DNA and genes. In this record, the V and J calls reflect TCRdb's handling and not the investigators' own analysis. Counted in this sample were more than 25,000 distinct CDR3 sequences; around 6.5% of them appeared once. Clones ranked in the top ten supply almost 25% of the sample.

This TCR was sampled from a male donor with early-stage non-small cell lung cancer. Recombination linked TRBV29-1 to TRBJ2-7, and the D gene may be TRBD2, 6 bases matching. Sequencing was performed on lung tumor tissue, taken at surgery. The bases read TGCAGCGTTGCCTTTACCGGGGGATACGAGCAGTACTTC. It translates as CSVAFTGGYEQYF.